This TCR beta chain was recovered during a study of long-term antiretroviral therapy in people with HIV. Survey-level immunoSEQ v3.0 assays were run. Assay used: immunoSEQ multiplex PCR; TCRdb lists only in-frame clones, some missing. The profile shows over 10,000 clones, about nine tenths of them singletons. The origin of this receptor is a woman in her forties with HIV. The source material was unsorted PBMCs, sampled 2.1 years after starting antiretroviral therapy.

The CDR3 spells CAISNPGQGKIEAFF. The CDR3 region has the DNA TGTGCCATCAGTAATCCGGGACAGGGGAAAATTGAAGCTTTCTTT. The chain joins TRBV10-3 to TRBJ1-1; 10 positions agree with TRBD1. The CDR3 runs 15 residues. V was pared by 5 bases and J by 7 bases, with 10 bases of the junction left unmatched. In germline, CDR1 is ENHRY, CDR2 SYGVKD.